A selection of T cell receptor beta chains follows, all from one sample in a study of PD-L1 blockade in urothelial cancer. The table came from immunoSEQ multiplex PCR; TCRdb's copy has only in-frame clones and leaves some out. Among 100,000 to 150,000 clones listed, roughly 83% were seen once. Sequences were derived from PBMCs, sampled around atezolizumab (anti-PD-L1) treatment. The receptors come from a man in his forties or fifties with urothelial cancer. Both conserved end residues are part of each CDR3. The D gene is left open where the match is weak. Rows may omit the clone size; those that give it use once, few, many or a size class.

TRBD1 | NA | TRBJ2-2 | TRBV5-3 | CARSQGQGRYGELFF | TGTGCCAGAAGCCAAGGACAGGGAAGGTACGGGGAGCTGTTTTTT
TRBD2 | NA | TRBJ2-7 | TRBV4-1 | CASSQEGGTSGSLHEQYF | TGCGCCAGCAGCCAAGAGGGTGGGACTAGCGGGAGTCTTCACGAGCAGTACTTC
TRBD2 | NA | TRBJ2-1 | TRBV15 | CATSRDLTSGFRDNEQFF | TGTGCCACCAGCAGAGATTTAACTAGCGGTTTTCGGGACAATGAGCAGTTCTTC
TRBD2 | NA | TRBJ2-1 | TRBV5-4 | CASSTMTSGRVDNEQFF | TGTGCCAGCAGCACCATGACTAGCGGGAGGGTGGACAATGAGCAGTTCTTC
TRBD1 | NA | TRBJ2-6 | TRBV4-1 | CASTQLQGASSGANVLTF | TGCGCCAGCACCCAATTACAGGGGGCCAGCTCTGGGGCCAACGTCCTGACTTTC
NA | NA | TRBJ1-1 | TRBV15 | CATSREAGAMNTEAFF | TGTGCCACCAGCAGAGAGGCAGGGGCAATGAACACTGAAGCTTTCTTT
NA | NA | TRBJ1-5 | TRBV19 | CASSIAGARQPQHF | TGTGCCAGTAGTATAGCAGGGGCACGCCAGCCCCAGCATTTT
NA | NA | TRBJ1-5 | TRBV25-1 | CASSEFSLNQPQHF | TGTGCCAGCAGTGAATTTTCTCTCAATCAGCCCCAGCATTTT
NA | NA | TRBJ2-2 | TRBV7-8 | CASSFDGGLGELFF | TGTGCCAGCAGCTTCGATGGGGGCCTCGGGGAGCTGTTTTTT
NA | NA | TRBJ2-1 | TRBV10-1 | CASSDHRGGRWFF | TGCGCCAGCAGTGACCACAGGGGAGGTAGGTGGTTCTTC
NA | NA | TRBJ2-3 | TRBV7-9 | CASSFLSHFTDTQYF | TGTGCCAGCAGCTTTCTTAGCCATTTCACAGATACGCAGTATTTT
NA | NA | TRBJ1-1 | TRBV16 | CASSQSRGATEAFF | TGTGCCAGCAGCCAATCGCGGGGAGCCACTGAAGCTTTCTTT
TRBD2 | NA | TRBJ2-3 | TRBV2 | CASKPGLGGLDTQYF | TGTGCCAGTAAACCGGGACTAGGGGGGCTGGATACGCAGTATTTT
TRBD1 | NA | TRBJ1-3 | TRBV6-5 | CASSYSRQGSGNTIYF | TGTGCCAGCAGTTACTCACGACAGGGATCAGGAAACACCATATATTTT
NA | NA | TRBJ1-2 | TRBV10-3 | CAISEVGNFQGYGYTF | TGTGCCATCAGTGAGGTAGGGAATTTTCAGGGATATGGCTACACCTTC
TRBD1 | NA | TRBJ2-3 | TRBV19 | CASSIENRGTDTQYF | TGTGCCAGTAGTATAGAGAACAGGGGAACAGATACGCAGTATTTT
TRBD1 | NA | TRBJ2-1 | TRBV5-1 | CASRSRGNPYNEQFF | TGCGCCAGCAGATCCAGGGGGAACCCCTACAATGAGCAGTTCTTC
TRBD2 | NA | TRBJ2-1 | TRBV9 | CASSVTSGTYNEQFF | TGTGCCAGCAGCGTGACTAGCGGGACCTACAATGAGCAGTTCTTC
NA | NA | TRBJ1-3 | TRBV6-1 | CASTGQGRNTIYF | TGTGCCAGCACTGGGCAGGGGAGAAACACCATATATTTT
NA | NA | TRBJ2-3 | TRBV7-8 | CASSRAAGRTDTQYF | TGTGCCAGCAGCCGCGCGGCGGGGCGCACAGATACGCAGTATTTT
TRBD1 | few | TRBJ1-1 | TRBV2 | CASRDRAGENTEAFF | TGTGCCAGCAGGGACAGGGCTGGGGAAAACACTGAAGCTTTCTTT
NA | NA | TRBJ2-1 | TRBV5-1 | CASSLPATESGEQFF | TGCGCCAGCAGCTTGCCCGCGACTGAGTCGGGTGAGCAGTTCTTC
NA | NA | TRBJ1-1 | TRBV7-8 | CASSLGGRMNTEAFF | TGTGCCAGCAGCTTAGGAGGGAGGATGAACACTGAAGCTTTCTTT
TRBD1 | NA | TRBJ2-7 | TRBV2 | CASSAMGQGYQQYF | TGTGCCAGCAGTGCGATGGGACAGGGTTACCAGCAGTACTTC
TRBD2 | NA | TRBJ2-3 | TRBV4-2 | CASSQEGGLAPDTQYF | TGTGCCAGCAGCCAAGAAGGGGGACTAGCACCAGATACGCAGTATTTT
NA | NA | TRBJ1-4 | TRBV4-1 | CASSPPGRVNEKLFF | TGCGCCAGCAGCCCTCCGGGAAGGGTTAATGAAAAACTGTTTTTT
TRBD1 | NA | TRBJ2-2 | TRBV19 | CASSDYTGTGDGELFF | TGTGCCAGTAGTGACTACACCGGGACAGGGGACGGGGAGCTGTTTTTT
NA | NA | TRBJ2-7 | TRBV5-1 | CASSLIESEQYF | TGCGCCAGCAGCTTAATCGAGTCGGAGCAGTACTTC
TRBD2 | once | TRBJ2-1 | TRBV7-9 | CASSPDTSVRNEQFF | TGTGCCAGCAGCCCCGATACTAGCGTGAGGAATGAGCAGTTCTTC
NA | NA | TRBJ2-7 | TRBV28 | CASRSTTVYEQYF | TGTGCCAGCAGGTCTACGACAGTCTACGAGCAGTACTTC
TRBD2 | NA | TRBJ2-7 | TRBV11-1 | CASSLGTSGSYEQYF | TGTGCCAGCAGCTTAGGGACTAGCGGCTCCTACGAGCAGTACTTC
NA | NA | TRBJ2-1 | TRBV7-2 | CASSPRGGEQFF | TGTGCCAGCAGCCCCAGGGGTGGTGAGCAGTTCTTC
TRBD1 | NA | TRBJ2-3 | TRBV5-1 | CASSSPTYPGQGATDTQYF | TGCGCCAGCAGTTCCCCCACTTACCCGGGACAGGGGGCCACAGATACGCAGTATTTT
NA | NA | TRBJ2-7 | TRBV2 | CASKQGGASYEQYF | TGTGCCAGCAAACAAGGAGGGGCCTCCTACGAGCAGTACTTC
TRBD2 | NA | TRBJ2-1 | TRBV9 | CASSANQLAGGFNEQFF | TGTGCCAGCAGCGCAAACCAACTAGCGGGAGGGTTTAATGAGCAGTTCTTC
NA | NA | TRBJ2-3 | TRBV19 | CASSIDRGRDTQYF | TGTGCCAGTAGTATAGATAGAGGTCGTGATACGCAGTATTTT